A single sample gave rise to the 5 T cell receptor beta chains below, sequenced in a study of T cells in localized non-small cell lung cancer. The repertoire was sequenced with immunoSEQ multiplex PCR; TCRdb's copy has only in-frame clones and lacks some. The sample records approximately 64,000 clones, roughly 90% being singletons. Material: peripheral blood, obtained before any cancer treatment. These receptors were collected from a woman aged 35-75 years with stage I lung adenocarcinoma.

V and J are TRBV19 and TRBJ1-5; D gene uncertain. V dropped 10 bases and J dropped 2 bases, with 15 bases sitting between them. Germline V gene sequence: CDR1 LNHDA, CDR2 SQIVND (reference sequence). The CDR3 contains 14 residues. The CDR3 DNA reads as TGTGCCATCGCGAGGGCAGGCGGCAATCAGCCCCAGCATTTT. Translation gives CAIARAGGNQPQHF.

V is TRBV5-1 and J is TRBJ2-7, with 8 bases matching TRBD1. J was trimmed by 2 bases and V by 3 bases; bases with no gene match: 4. Germline CDR1 reads SGHRS; CDR2 reads YFSETQ. CDR3 length equals 14 residues. The CDR3 DNA is TGCGCCAGCAGCTCGGGACAGGCCACCTACGAGCAGTACTTC. Its protein product is CASSSGQATYEQYF.

This sequence joins TRBV18 and TRBJ2-1; 8 bases are a match to TRBD1. Germline V gives CDR1 KGHSH, CDR2 LQKENI. The CDR3 is made up of 16 amino acids. V lost 4 bases and J lost 6; bases outside the gene matches: 11. The CDR3 DNA follows: TGTGCCAGCTCACGAATGGACAGGGTGAGTGTCAATGAGCAGTTCTTC. Its protein product is CASSRMDRVSVNEQFF. Full variable domain (outside the CDR3, taken from reference TRBV18 and TRBJ2-1): NAGVMQNPRHLVRRRGQEARLRCSPMKGHSHVYWYRQLPEEGLKFMVYLQKENIIDESGMPKERFSAEFPKEGPSILRIQQVVRGDSAAYFCASSRMDRVSVNEQFFGPGTRLTVL.

The J gene is TRBJ1-6, the V gene TRBV6-6, with a tentative D call TRBD1 (6 bases). This CDR3 is built from 15 residues. The germline gives CDR1 MNHNY, CDR2 SVGAGI (reference sequence). Trimming shortened V by 4 bases and J by 7 bases, and 14 bases separated the two germline ends. This CDR3 is CASSSYDRSNSPLHF. CDR3 nucleotide sequence: TGTGCCAGCAGTTCGTACGACAGGTCGAATTCACCCCTCCACTTT.

This rearrangement joins TRBV5-1 to TRBJ2-1; no clear D gene. The CDR3 has 16 amino acids. Trimming pared 0 bases from V and 9 bases from J, leaving 19 bases between. Germline CDR1 reads SGHRS; CDR2 reads YFSETQ. CDR3 DNA: TGCGCCAGCAGCTTGGTGGCGGCCTCGAATGGGCGTGAGCAGTTCTTC. It codes for CASSLVAASNGREQFF.